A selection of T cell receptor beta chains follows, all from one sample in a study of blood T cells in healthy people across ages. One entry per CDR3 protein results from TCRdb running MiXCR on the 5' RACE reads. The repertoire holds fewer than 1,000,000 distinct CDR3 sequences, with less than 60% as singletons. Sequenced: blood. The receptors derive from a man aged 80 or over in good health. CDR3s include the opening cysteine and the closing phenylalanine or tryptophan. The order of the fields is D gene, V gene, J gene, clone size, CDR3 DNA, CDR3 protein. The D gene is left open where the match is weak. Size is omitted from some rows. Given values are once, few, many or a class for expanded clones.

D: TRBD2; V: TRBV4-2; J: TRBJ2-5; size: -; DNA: TGTGCCAGCAGCCAGCGCCCCTCATCCGGGACTAGCGGAGAGACCCAGTACTTC; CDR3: CASSQRPSSGTSGETQYF
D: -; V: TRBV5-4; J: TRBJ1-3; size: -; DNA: TGTGCCAGCAGCCCGGCGGCTCAGCACTCTGGAAACACCATATATTTT; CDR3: CASSPAAQHSGNTIYF
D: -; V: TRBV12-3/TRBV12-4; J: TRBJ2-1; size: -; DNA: TGTGCCAGCAGCAGGACTTTCGATTACAATGAGCAGTTCTTC; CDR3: CASSRTFDYNEQFF
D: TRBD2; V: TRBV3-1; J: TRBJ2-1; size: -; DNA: TGTGCCAGCAGCCAGATCAGTCGTAGCGGGAGTAGGAACAATGAGCAGTTCTTC; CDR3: CASSQISRSGSRNNEQFF
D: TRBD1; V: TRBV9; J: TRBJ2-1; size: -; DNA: TGTGCCAGCAGCCCTCGTGGGGACAGTCCCGACAATGAGCAGTTCTTC; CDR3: CASSPRGDSPDNEQFF
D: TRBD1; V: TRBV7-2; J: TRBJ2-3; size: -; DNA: TGTGCCAGCAGCTTAACAGGGGGCCCTAGCGCAGATACGCAGTATTTT; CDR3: CASSLTGGPSADTQYF
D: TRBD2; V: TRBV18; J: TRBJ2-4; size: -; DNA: TGTGCCAGCTCAAAAGGACTAGCGGGAGGCCTGGCTGATGAGCAGTACTTC; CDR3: CASSKGLAGGLADEQYF
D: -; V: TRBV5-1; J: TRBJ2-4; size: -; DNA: TGCGCCAGCAGCTTGGTTGGGGGATCCCAAAACATTCAGTACTTC; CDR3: CASSLVGGSQNIQYF
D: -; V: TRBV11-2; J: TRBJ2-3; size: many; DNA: TGTGCCAGCAGCTCCCTAGCGTCCACAGATACGCAGTATTTT; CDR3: CASSSLASTDTQYF
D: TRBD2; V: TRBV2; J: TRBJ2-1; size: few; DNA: TGTGCCAGCATGCCTAGCGGGGAATCGAGTGAGCAGTTCTTC; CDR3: CASMPSGESSEQFF
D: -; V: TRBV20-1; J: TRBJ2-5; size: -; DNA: TGCAGTGCTAGAGAACAGAACCCAGTTGGGGAGACCCAGTACTTC; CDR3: CSAREQNPVGETQYF
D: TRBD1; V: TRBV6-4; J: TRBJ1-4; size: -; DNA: TGTGCCAGCAGTGGCCTGACTCCGAACGAGGGGACAGATAATGAAAAACTGTTTTTT; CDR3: CASSGLTPNEGTDNEKLFF
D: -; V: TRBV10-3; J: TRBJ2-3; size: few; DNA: TGTGCCATCAGTGTTGTAGGGAGCACAGATACGCAGTATTTT; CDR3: CAISVVGSTDTQYF
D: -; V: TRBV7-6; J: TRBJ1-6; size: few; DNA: TGTGCCAGCAGCGCGGGACTGTCGACACCCCTCCACTTT; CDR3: CASSAGLSTPLHF
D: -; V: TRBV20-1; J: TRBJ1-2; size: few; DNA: TGCAGTGCTAGGACCGATACTAACTATGGCTACACCTTC; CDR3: CSARTDTNYGYTF